Presented here are 27 T cell receptor beta chains from one specimen sequenced in a study of T-cell reconstitution after alpha-beta-depleted transplantation in children (dated by TCRdb to 2015 to 2016). The sample's treatment or condition, from its label and the paper: allogeneic hematopoietic cell transplantation with graft depleted of TCRalphabeta T cells and CD19 B cells. Library method: PCR. The run used an Illumina HiSeq 2500. To normalize quantification of the TCRbeta repertoire, the TCR libraries were built with molecular barcoding that relied on unique molecular identifiers. In TCRdb, the public reads were trimmed at Q25 with fastp and aligned with MiXCR, with productive beta chains retained. Duplicate CDR3 protein sequences are folded into a single record with the most common DNA and genes. This sample lists around 700,000 distinct CDR3 sequences; about an eighth were detected once. Clones ranked in the top ten supply 0.79% of the sample.

The sequencing used PBMCs, collected before TCRalphabeta/CD19-depleted stem cell transplant. The source is a girl aged 2 to 10 with congenital amegakaryocytic thrombocytopenia, due to receive a stem cell transplant.

At least ten counts were recorded for this clonotype. The chain uses TRBV7-8 and TRBJ2-1; a possible D gene is TRBD2 (5 bases). Germline V gene sequence: CDR1 SGHVS, CDR2 FQNEAQ. The germline V and J ends were trimmed by 6 bases and 14 bases, with 20 bases remaining between them. This CDR3 is 13 amino acids long. CDR3 protein: CASSRTRGRREFF. CDR3 sequence (DNA): TGTGCCAGCAGTCGTACACGTGGAAGGCGGGAGTTCTTC.

The V and J genes are TRBV6-1 and TRBJ2-1; 7 nucleotides line up with TRBD2. V dropped 8 bases and J dropped 1; count of bases not matched to a gene: 17. Germline assignment: CDR1 MNHNS and CDR2 SASEGT. This CDR3 region has 18 residues. The CDR3 coding sequence is TGTGCCAGCCGGGCGGGAGTAAATGGAGAGGATTCCTACAATGAGCAGTTCTTC. Encoded protein: CASRAGVNGEDSYNEQFF.

This clonotype has a count of ten or more. This CDR3 is CSARDLAGGILDYEQYF. The CDR3 DNA follows: TGCAGTGCTAGAGATCTCGCGGGAGGGATCCTTGACTACGAGCAGTACTTC. This chain joins TRBV20-1 and TRBJ2-7; 9 nucleotides align to TRBD2. The CDR3 contains 17 residues. V was pared by 0 bases and J by 3 bases, with 12 bases of the junction left unmatched. Germline CDR1 reads DFQATT; CDR2 reads SNEGSKA (reference sequence).

For this clonotype: Being one base from a much bigger clone, this may be a read error. V and J are TRBV5-1 and TRBJ2-1, with D unresolved. The CDR3 sequence is 15 residues long. CDR1 and CDR2 from the germline V gene are SGHRS and YFSETQ. CDR3 bases: TGCGCCAGCAGCTTGGATAGGGATGGCTACAATGGGCAGTTCTTC. It encodes CASSLDRDGYNGQFF.

The genes are TRBV5-1 and TRBJ1-4; no reliable D call. Germline CDR1 reads SGHRS; CDR2 reads YFSETQ. CDR3 size: 14 residues. V was shortened by 0 bases and J by 3 bases, with 6 bases between the two germline ends. CDR3 in DNA: TGCGCCAGCAGCTTGGGGGTATCTAATGAAAAACTGTTTTTT. Its protein product is CASSLGVSNEKLFF.

Many counts were recorded for this clonotype. The chain has TRBV29-1 and TRBJ2-1; 16 bases match TRBD2. The CDR3 covers 19 residues. The germline CDR1 and CDR2 sequences are SQVTM and ANQGSEA. With V trimmed by 1 base and J by 6 bases, 12 bases remained unmatched. The CDR3 sequence is CSVEGARPGLAGGFNEQFF. CDR3 coding DNA: TGCAGCGTTGAAGGTGCAAGACCGGGACTAGCGGGAGGGTTCAATGAGCAGTTCTTC.

This chain links TRBV28 with TRBJ2-7; 8 bases align to TRBD2. Per the germline V gene, CDR1 is MDHEN and CDR2 is SYDVKM. V was pared by 7 bases and J by 2 bases, with 10 bases of the junction left unmatched. The CDR3 loop spans 15 amino acids. Written as DNA, the CDR3 is TGTGCCAGCATCCCACAGCGGGAGATGCCCTACGAGCAGTACTTC. It translates to CASIPQREMPYEQYF. The whole variable domain, remainder taken from reference TRBV28 and TRBJ2-7, is DVKVTQSSRYLVKRTGEKVFLECVQDMDHENMFWYRQDPGLGLRLIYFSYDVKMKEKGDIPEGYSVSREKKERFSLILESASTNQTSMYLCASIPQREMPYEQYFGPGTRLTVT.

This clonotype was counted between two and nine times. The J gene is TRBJ2-7, the V gene TRBV4-1, with D tentatively TRBD1 (6 bases). CDR1 and CDR2 from the germline V gene are MGHRA and YSYEKL. V was shortened by 1 base and J by 2 bases, with 12 bases between the two germline ends. There are 15 residues in the CDR3. The CDR3 sequence: CASSQGGRGTYEQYF. As DNA, the CDR3 is TGCGCCAGCAGCCAAGGAGGCAGGGGAACCTACGAGCAGTACTTC.

The gene calls are TRBV28 and TRBJ2-7; D call uncertain. The germline gives CDR1 MDHEN, CDR2 SYDVKM. V was shortened by 2 bases and J by 5 bases, with 10 bases between the two germline ends. There are 13 residues in the CDR3. As DNA, the CDR3 is TGTGCCAGCAGTTTAAAGGCCCACCACGAGCAGTACTTC. It yields the protein CASSLKAHHEQYF. The whole variable domain, filled in from reference TRBV28 and TRBJ2-7, reads DVKVTQSSRYLVKRTGEKVFLECVQDMDHENMFWYRQDPGLGLRLIYFSYDVKMKEKGDIPEGYSVSREKKERFSLILESASTNQTSMYLCASSLKAHHEQYFGPGTRLTVT.

This clonotype was detected ten times or more. The chain recombines TRBV10-3 with TRBJ2-1, with 10 bases identical to TRBD2. CDR3 length: 13 residues. After removal of 6 bases from V and 4 bases from J, the junction contained 0 bases not matched to a gene. Germline CDR1 ENHRY, CDR2 SYGVKD. CDR3 nucleotide sequence: TGTGCCATCAGGACTAGCGGGTACAATGAGCAGTTCTTC. Its translation: CAIRTSGYNEQFF.

This clonotype was seen once. It may be a read error: a sequence one base away is much more abundant. J is TRBJ2-1 and V is TRBV20-1, with TRBD2 as a possible D gene (6 bases). Germline CDR1 and CDR2: DFQATT and SNEGSKA (reference sequence). This CDR3 is built from 13 residues. CDR3 loop: CSGTLSSYSEQFF. The CDR3 bases are TGCAGCGGGACTCTAAGCTCCTACAGTGAGCAGTTCTTC.

The sample holds many counts of this clonotype. The chain has TRBV5-1 and TRBJ2-7; 11 bases fit TRBD2. J lost 4 bases, V lost 5 bases, and 8 bases had no gene match. Germline-derived CDR1 and CDR2 are SGHRS and YFSETQ. The CDR3 spans 15 residues. Here the CDR3 reads CASRYTSGRTYEQYF. Written as DNA, the CDR3 is TGCGCCAGCAGGTACACTAGCGGGAGAACGTACGAGCAGTACTTC.

The sample holds many counts of this clonotype. V and J are TRBV20-1 and TRBJ1-6; no clear D. Germline loops: CDR1 DFQATT, CDR2 SNEGSKA (reference sequence). CDR3 length: 12 amino acids. Trimming removed 0 bases at V and 8 bases at J, with 5 bases between. The CDR3 DNA reads as TGCAGTGCTAGAGATGAGGATTCACCCCTCCACTTT. Its translation: CSARDEDSPLHF.

This chain connects TRBV20-1 to TRBJ1-4; no definite D call. The germline V and J ends were trimmed by 0 bases and 0 bases, with 5 bases remaining between them. This CDR3 has 14 amino acids. Per germline, CDR1 DFQATT and CDR2 SNEGSKA (reference sequence). In nucleotides, the CDR3 is TGCAGTGCTAGAGATTTTGCAACTAATGAAAAACTGTTTTTT. Encoded protein: CSARDFATNEKLFF.

This clonotype was seen more than once but under ten times. The CDR3 reads CASSGGTGSDGYTF. The DNA for the CDR3 is TGTGCCAGCAGCGGTGGGACAGGGTCTGATGGCTACACCTTC. The rearrangement uses TRBV7-9 and TRBJ1-2, with TRBD1 matching over 9 bases. Germline V gene sequence: CDR1 SEHNR, CDR2 FQNEAQ (reference sequence). The CDR3 is made up of 14 amino acids. The junction had 7 bases not matched to a gene; V was cut back by 5 bases and J by 6 bases. Complete variable domain (other parts from reference TRBV7-9 and TRBJ1-2): DTGVSQNPRHKITKRGQNVTFRCDPISEHNRLYWYRQTLGQGPEFLTYFQNEAQLEKSRLLSDRFSAERPKGSFSTLEIQRTEQGDSAMYLCASSGGTGSDGYTFGSGTRLTVV.

The chain combines TRBV6-1 with TRBJ2-3; D not resolved. Deletions cut 6 bases from V and 5 bases from J, with 12 bases between. The germline V gene encodes CDR1 MNHNS and CDR2 SASEGT. The CDR3 contains 13 residues. The CDR3 region is CASSQSLRDTQYF. CDR3 bases: TGTGCCAGCAGCCAATCTTTGAGAGATACGCAGTATTTT.

This clonotype was detected many times. The chain uses TRBV5-5 and TRBJ1-5; maybe TRBD1 (6 bases). Trimming removed 3 bases at V and 0 bases at J, with 10 bases between. CDR1 and CDR2 from the germline V gene are SGHKS and YYEKEE (reference sequence). The CDR3 consists of 15 residues. The CDR3 nucleotides are TGTGCCAGCAGCTCCAGACAGGATAGCAATCAGCCCCAGCATTTT. This codes for CASSSRQDSNQPQHF.

Many counts were recorded for this clonotype. The chain has TRBV20-1 and TRBJ2-1; D unclear. The V gene's germline CDR1 is DFQATT and CDR2 SNEGSKA (reference sequence). Between the trimmed V and J ends, which lost 5 bases and 4 bases, there was a span of 15 bases. This CDR3 spans 14 amino acids. CDR3 amino acids: CSALGPRKYNEQFF. CDR3 nucleotide sequence: TGCAGTGCTCTCGGACCACGGAAATACAATGAGCAGTTCTTC.

This CDR3 is CSAREWREGAYEQYF. For the CDR3, the DNA is TGCAGTGCTAGAGAGTGGCGGGAGGGGGCCTACGAGCAGTACTTC. The J gene is TRBJ2-7, the V gene TRBV20-1; 9 positions match TRBD2. Germline V gives CDR1 DFQATT, CDR2 SNEGSKA (reference sequence). J lost 2 bases, V lost 0 bases, and 5 bases had no gene match. The CDR3 sequence is 15 residues long.

V is TRBV20-1 and J is TRBJ2-6; no firm D call. The CDR3 spans 14 residues. Germline CDR1 reads DFQATT; CDR2 reads SNEGSKA (reference sequence). V was cut by 6 bases and J by 0 bases, with 9 bases left in between. In DNA, the CDR3 is TGCAGTGCCAGACTCCCCTCTGGGGCCAACGTCCTGACTTTC. Residues: CSARLPSGANVLTF.

This clonotype came up a few times. The rearrangement joins TRBV12-3 or TRBV12-4 to TRBJ2-3, with D maybe TRBD2 (6 bases). With 6 bases removed from V and 6 bases from J, the gap between germline ends came to 25 bases. This CDR3 contains 17 residues. CDR3 coding DNA: TGTGCCAGCAGCCCCGGGACTTGGGCTTTCTCCGCCGATACGCAGTATTTT. As protein: CASSPGTWAFSADTQYF.

This rearrangement joins TRBV24-1 to TRBJ2-1, with no clear D. Germline values: CDR1 KGHDR, CDR2 SFDVKD. Trimming removed 4 bases from V and 0 bases from J, with 15 bases in between. The CDR3 length is 17 residues. The CDR3 region has the DNA TGTGCCACCAGTGACCCAACGACCACGAGCTCCTACAATGAGCAGTTCTTC. As protein: CATSDPTTTSSYNEQFF.

This clonotype has at least ten counts. V usage is TRBV10-3 and J usage is TRBJ2-2; 12 bases are shared with TRBD2. CDR1 is ENHRY and CDR2 is SYGVKD in the germline V gene. The CDR3 totals 14 residues. V was pared by 10 bases and J by 3 bases, with 3 bases of the junction left unmatched. The chain's CDR3 is CATLAGGDTGELFF. CDR3 DNA sequence: TGTGCCACCCTAGCGGGAGGGGACACCGGGGAGCTGTTTTTT.

The sample holds many counts of this clonotype. V gene TRBV29-1 combines with J gene TRBJ2-2, with 11 positions matching TRBD2. J lost 4 bases, V lost 6 bases, and 7 bases had no gene match. In germline, CDR1 is SQVTM, CDR2 ANQGSEA. This CDR3 region has 15 residues. CDR3 residues: CSVATSGTVTGELFF. In nucleotides, the CDR3 is TGCAGCGTAGCGACTAGCGGGACTGTCACCGGGGAGCTGTTTTTT.

This clonotype appeared many times. The chain is built from TRBV20-1 and TRBJ1-5; D perhaps matches TRBD1 (6 bases). Germline loops: CDR1 DFQATT, CDR2 SNEGSKA (reference sequence). This CDR3 spans 15 amino acids. Deletions cut 6 bases from V and 0 bases from J, with 15 bases between. CDR3 region: CSATTGLNSNQPQHF. DNA of the CDR3: TGCAGTGCGACGACAGGCCTAAATAGCAATCAGCCCCAGCATTTT.

Concerning this clonotype itself: An end of the junction does not agree with germline; a read error may underlie this. V gene TRBV7-6 combines with J gene TRBJ2-3; TRBD2 might be the D (6 bases). The germline V gene has CDR1 SGHVS and CDR2 FNYEAQ. The CDR3 is 16 amino acids. The CDR3 spells CASRLEYGGSADTQYF. The DNA of the CDR3 is TGTGCCAGCAGGTTAGAGTATGGAGGGAGTGCGGATACGCAGTATTTT.

This clonotype appeared a few times. The chain employs TRBV20-1 and TRBJ1-5, with D possibly being TRBD1 (5 bases). CDR1 is DFQATT and CDR2 is SNEGSKA in the germline V gene (reference sequence). V lost 6 bases and J 0 bases, leaving 12 bases between the germline ends. The CDR3 covers 14 residues. CDR3 nucleotides: TGCAGTGCAACACCGACAGCTAGCAATCAGCCCCAGCATTTT. It specifies CSATPTASNQPQHF.